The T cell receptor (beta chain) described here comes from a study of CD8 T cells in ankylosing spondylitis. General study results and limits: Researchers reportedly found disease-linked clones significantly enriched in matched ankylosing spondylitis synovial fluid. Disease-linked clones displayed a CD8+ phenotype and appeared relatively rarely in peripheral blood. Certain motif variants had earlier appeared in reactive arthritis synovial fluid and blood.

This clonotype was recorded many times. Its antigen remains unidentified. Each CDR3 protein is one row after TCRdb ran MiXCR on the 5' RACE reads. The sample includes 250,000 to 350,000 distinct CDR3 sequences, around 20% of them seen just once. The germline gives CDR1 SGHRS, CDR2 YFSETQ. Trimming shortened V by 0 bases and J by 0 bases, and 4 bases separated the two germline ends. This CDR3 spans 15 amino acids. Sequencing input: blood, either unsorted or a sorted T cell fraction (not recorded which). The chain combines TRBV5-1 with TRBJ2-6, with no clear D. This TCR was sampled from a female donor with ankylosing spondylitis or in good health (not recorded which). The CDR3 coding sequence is TGCGCCAGCAGCTTGGCCCCCTCTGGGGCCAACGTCCTGACTTTC. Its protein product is CASSLAPSGANVLTF.